A selection of T cell receptor beta chains follows, all from one sample in a study of read filtering for tumor transcriptome and immune sequencing. Using its own MiXCR run on the reads, TCRdb lists one record per CDR3 protein. The sample carries 49,000 or so distinct CDR3 sequences, approximately 12% recorded once. Sequenced: a population of CD138-negative cells sorted from bone marrow. All receptors derive from a donor at least 40 years old with multiple myeloma. The CDR3 runs from the conserved cysteine through the conserved F or W. The D gene is left open where the match is weak. Clone size, where shown, is once, few, many, or a class for clones that have expanded.

j_call v_call clone_size d_call cdr3_aa cdr3_nt
TRBJ2-1 TRBV7-6 many TRBD1 CASSFRTGSYNEQFF TGTGCCAGCAGTTTTCGGACAGGCTCCTACAATGAGCAGTTCTTC
TRBJ1-5 TRBV19 many NA CASSNPTGKSQPQHF TGTGCCAGTAGTAACCCCACAGGGAAGAGTCAGCCCCAGCATTTT
TRBJ1-6 TRBV2 many NA CASSRDNSPLHF TGTGCCAGCAGCAGGGATAATTCACCCCTCCACTTT
TRBJ2-3 TRBV20-1 many TRBD2 CSARGGRALTDTQYF TGCAGTGCTAGAGGCGGGAGGGCCCTCACAGATACGCAGTATTTT
TRBJ2-5 TRBV7-9 many TRBD2 CASSLISGQETQYF TGTGCCAGCAGCTTGATTAGCGGGCAAGAGACCCAGTACTTC
TRBJ2-1 TRBV7-9 medium-sized NA CASSPPGEQFF TGTGCCAGCAGCCCCCCGGGAGAGCAGTTCTTC
TRBJ1-4 TRBV4-1 many NA CASSQLAGVEKLFF TGCGCCAGCAGCCAACTGGCAGGAGTTGAAAAACTGTTTTTT
TRBJ1-5 TRBV27 many TRBD1 CASRDRPASNQPQHF TGTGCCAGCCGGGACAGACCTGCTAGCAATCAGCCCCAGCATTTT
TRBJ2-5 TRBV28 many TRBD2 CASGLAGVLETQYF TGTGCCAGCGGACTAGCGGGAGTTCTGGAGACCCAGTACTTC
TRBJ2-7 TRBV7-9 many TRBD1 CASTGTGRYEQYF TGTGCCAGCACCGGGACAGGGCGCTACGAGCAGTACTTC
TRBJ2-2 TRBV6-1 many NA CASRVANTGELFF TGTGCCAGCCGGGTAGCGAACACCGGGGAGCTGTTTTTT
TRBJ2-7 TRBV6-1 many NA CASSAFRTVVYEQYF TGTGCCAGCAGTGCCTTCAGGACGGTGGTCTACGAGCAGTACTTC
TRBJ2-5 TRBV7-2 many TRBD2 CASSSPRLRGGETQYF TGTGCCAGCAGCTCCCCCCGTTTGCGGGGGGGAGAGACCCAGTACTTC
TRBJ1-1 TRBV6-2/TRBV6-3 many NA CASSSTGTTLEAFF TGTGCCAGCAGTTCGACCGGGACTACACTCGAAGCTTTCTTT
TRBJ2-7 TRBV20-1 many NA CSAPRDGTYEQYF TGCAGTGCCCCCCGGGACGGAACCTACGAGCAGTACTTC
TRBJ2-2 TRBV4-2 many NA CASSRGAGGANTGELFF TGTGCCAGCAGCCGGGGGGCCGGGGGAGCGAACACCGGGGAGCTGTTTTTT
TRBJ2-1 TRBV5-1 many TRBD2 CASTFLAGGANEQFF TGCGCCAGCACCTTTCTAGCGGGAGGAGCCAATGAGCAGTTCTTC
TRBJ2-1 TRBV28 many TRBD2 CASIPSGSGNEQFF TGTGCCAGCATCCCCAGCGGGAGTGGCAATGAGCAGTTCTTC
TRBJ2-1 TRBV29-1 many NA CSIVVLSYNEQFF TGCAGCATCGTCGTCCTCTCCTACAATGAGCAGTTCTTC
TRBJ2-7 TRBV12-3/TRBV12-4 many TRBD1 CASSLAGGGTYEQYF TGTGCCAGCAGTTTAGCAGGGGGCGGAACCTACGAGCAGTACTTC
TRBJ2-7 TRBV18 many NA CASSPTSPSVGSEQYF TGTGCCAGCTCACCTACTTCCCCGTCAGTGGGGAGCGAGCAGTACTTC
TRBJ2-1 TRBV9 many TRBD2 CASKKRTSGSRYNEQFF TGTGCCAGCAAAAAGAGGACTAGCGGGAGTCGGTACAATGAGCAGTTCTTC
TRBJ2-7 TRBV29-1 many TRBD2 CSVSEGLAGVLEQYF TGCAGCGTCTCGGAGGGACTAGCGGGAGTGCTCGAGCAGTACTTC
TRBJ2-1 TRBV7-2 many NA CASSYPGSYNEQFF TGTGCCAGCAGCTATCCGGGCTCCTACAATGAGCAGTTCTTC
TRBJ2-2 TRBV5-5 many NA CASSLELGGWNTGELFF TGTGCCAGCAGCTTGGAATTAGGGGGGTGGAACACCGGGGAGCTGTTTTTT
TRBJ1-1 TRBV5-1 many NA CASSLAAGRGEASF TGCGCCAGCAGCTTGGCCGCGGGGAGGGGTGAAGCTTCCTTT
TRBJ1-2 TRBV20-1 many NA CSAEGPTYDGYTF TGCAGTGCTGAGGGTCCAACTTATGATGGCTACACCTTC
TRBJ2-1 TRBV20-1 many NA CSARATTRAYNEQFF TGCAGTGCTAGAGCGACCACCCGCGCGTACAATGAGCAGTTCTTC
TRBJ1-1 TRBV5-1 many TRBD1 CASSLGQGMMNTEAFF TGCGCCAGCAGCTTAGGACAGGGCATGATGAACACTGAAGCTTTCTTT
TRBJ2-5 TRBV24-1 many NA CATSDWTELQTQYF TGTGCCACCAGTGATTGGACGGAACTCCAGACCCAGTACTTC
TRBJ1-2 TRBV20-1 many NA CSARVEGLSYGYTF TGCAGTGCTAGAGTAGAAGGGCTAAGCTATGGCTACACCTTC
TRBJ2-7 TRBV11-1 many NA CASSAARESTEQYF TGTGCCAGCAGCGCGGCCAGGGAATCTACCGAGCAGTACTTC
TRBJ2-1 TRBV11-2 many NA CASSLDSIFNNEQFF TGTGCCAGCAGCTTAGATAGTATTTTTAACAATGAGCAGTTCTTC
TRBJ2-1 TRBV18 many NA CASSPPNWEGDEQFF TGTGCCAGCTCACCACCTAACTGGGAGGGGGACGAGCAGTTCTTC
TRBJ2-6 TRBV6-2/TRBV6-3 many NA CASSSRPPAPGANVLTF TGTGCCAGCAGTTCTAGGCCACCCGCCCCTGGGGCCAACGTCCTGACTTTC
TRBJ2-2 TRBV29-1 many NA CSVGRGHTGELFF TGCAGCGTTGGGAGGGGGCACACCGGGGAGCTGTTTTTT
TRBJ1-1 TRBV5-4 many NA CASSLGGLNTEAFF TGTGCCAGCAGCTTGGGGGGATTGAACACTGAAGCTTTCTTT
TRBJ2-2 TRBV12-3/TRBV12-4 many NA CASSLFTGELFF TGTGCCAGCAGTTTATTCACCGGGGAGCTGTTTTTT
TRBJ2-1 TRBV11-2 many NA CASSLGYYNEQFF TGTGCCAGCAGCCTGGGTTACTACAATGAGCAGTTCTTC
TRBJ2-6 TRBV4-1 many TRBD1 CASSQEGQGSGANVLTF TGCGCCAGCAGCCAAGAGGGACAGGGATCTGGGGCCAACGTCCTGACTTTC
TRBJ2-7 TRBV6-5 many NA CASSSPMTREQYF TGTGCCAGCAGTTCGCCCATGACCCGGGAGCAGTACTTC
TRBJ2-3 TRBV7-3 many NA CASSSYHADTQYF TGTGCCAGCAGCTCGTATCATGCAGATACGCAGTATTTT
TRBJ2-5 TRBV5-1 many NA CASSLAKYLQETQYF TGCGCCAGCAGCTTGGCCAAATACCTCCAAGAGACCCAGTACTTC
TRBJ2-2 TRBV5-1 many TRBD1 CASSLETGITGELFF TGCGCCAGCAGCTTGGAGACAGGGATTACCGGGGAGCTGTTTTTT
TRBJ2-2 TRBV7-8 many TRBD2 CASSLGLANTGELFF TGTGCCAGCAGCTTGGGACTAGCGAACACCGGGGAGCTGTTTTTT
TRBJ2-5 TRBV20-1 many TRBD1 CSARDPPTGKETQYF TGCAGTGCTAGAGACCCCCCGACAGGGAAAGAGACCCAGTACTTC
TRBJ1-3 TRBV11-2 NA NA CASSSGTAPSGITIYF TGTGCCAGCAGCTCCGGGACGGCTCCCTCTGGAATCACCATATATTTT
TRBJ2-5 TRBV4-1 few NA CASSQVRGAGETQYF TGCGCCAGCAGCCAAGTTCGGGGGGCCGGGGAGACCCAGTACTTC
TRBJ1-6 TRBV13 many NA CASSLRGEGYNSPLHF TGTGCCAGCAGCTTACGAGGGGAAGGATATAATTCACCCCTCCACTTT
TRBJ2-2 TRBV6-6 many TRBD2 CASSYSLTSGRVGTGELFF TGTGCCAGCAGTTACTCACTGACTAGCGGGAGAGTTGGCACCGGGGAGCTGTTTTTT
TRBJ2-3 TRBV18 many TRBD1 CASSPDRGGRNRRTDTQYF TGTGCCAGCTCACCGGACAGGGGAGGAAGGAACCGTCGCACAGATACGCAGTATTTT